Below are 15 T cell receptor beta chains sequenced from a single sample in a study of human T cells and chemical hapten exposure. Indicated time point: pre-sensitization, week 0. Sample treatment: therapeutic diphenylcyclopropenone sensitization with weekly scalp DPC. TCRdb itself ran the RACE reads through MiXCR, one entry per CDR3 protein. This sample carries about 92,000 distinct CDR3 sequences, around 9.6% of them seen once, and the ten largest clones take about 3.5%. Sequencing was performed on whole blood, taken in connection with sensitization to the hapten diphenylcyclopropenone (DPC). The source is a woman aged 40 to 50 with alopecia areata. Some clones in this sample may be carry-over from other donors' samples.

This clonotype was found a few times. The chain couples TRBV15 to TRBJ2-3; D possibly corresponds to TRBD1 (6 bases). From germline, CDR1 is LNHNV and CDR2 YYDKDF (reference sequence). V lost 3 bases, J lost 5 bases, and 12 bases lay in between. This CDR3 comprises 14 residues. CDR3 region: CATSRTGSQDTQYF. CDR3 nucleotides: TGTGCCACCAGCAGGACAGGCTCCCAAGATACGCAGTATTTT.

This clonotype was picked up a small number of times. The chain carries TRBV6-1 and TRBJ1-1; D ambiguous. The CDR3 length is 11 residues. Germline V gene lookup returns CDR1 MNHNS and CDR2 SASEGT. Here the CDR3 reads CVAESAVEAFF. The CDR3 coding sequence is TGTGTTGCGGAGTCTGCGGTTGAAGCTTTCTTT.

This clonotype was counted only a few times. V gene TRBV2 combines with J gene TRBJ2-1; D gene ambiguous. Trimming left V 7 bases short and J 6 bases short, with 13 bases between. The germline V gene encodes CDR1 SNHLY and CDR2 FYNNEI. The CDR3 covers 13 residues. The CDR3 loop is CASTSGWSNEQFF. In DNA form, the CDR3 reads TGTGCCAGCACCAGTGGGTGGTCCAATGAGCAGTTCTTC. Looking up the rest from reference TRBV2 and TRBJ2-1 gives the full variable domain: EPEVTQTPSHQVTQMGQEVILRCVPISNHLYFYWYRQILGQKVEFLVSFYNNEISEKSEIFDDQFSVERPDGSNFTLKIRSTKLEDSAMYFCASTSGWSNEQFFGPGTRLTVL.

Remarks on this clonotype: One junction end disagrees with the germline gene, perhaps due to a read error. This rearrangement joins TRBV7-9 to TRBJ2-3; TRBD2 matches at 8 bases. The CDR3 length is 14 residues. Germline V gives CDR1 SEHNR, CDR2 FQNEAQ (reference sequence). This CDR3 is CASVEYTGRDMQYF. The CDR3, as DNA: TGTGCCAGCGTCGAGTACACCGGGAGGGATATGCAGTATTTT.

This clonotype was seen just once. A much more abundant neighbour one base away suggests this may be a read error. The rearrangement links TRBV3-1 to TRBJ2-5; perhaps TRBD2 as D (5 bases). CDR3 length: 16 residues. Deletions cut 4 bases from V and 10 bases from J, with 25 bases between. Germline lookup yields CDR1 LGHDT and CDR2 YNNKEL (reference sequence). CDR3 sequence (DNA): TGTGCCAGCAGCCCCCTCGATCGGGGTTCCCTGGGGATCCAGTACTTC. This codes for CASSPLDRGSLGIQYF.

A few counts support this clonotype. This chain uses TRBV11-3 with TRBJ2-2; D is unclear. In germline, CDR1 is SGHNT, CDR2 YENEEA. The CDR3 sequence is 13 residues long. Trimming stripped 1 base from V and 3 bases from J, with 3 bases between. DNA of the CDR3: TGTGCCAGCAGCTTAGGGGACACCGGGGAGCTGTTTTTT. This gives the protein CASSLGDTGELFF. Drawing the rest from reference TRBV11-3 and TRBJ2-2, the complete variable domain is EAGVVQSPRYKIIEKKQPVAFWCNPISGHNTLYWYLQNLGQGPELLIRYENEEAVDDSQLPKDRFSAERLKGVDSTLKIQPAELGDSAVYLCASSLGDTGELFFGEGSRLTVL.

This clonotype was seen more than once but under ten times. The V call is TRBV10-3, the J call TRBJ1-2, with a possible D match to TRBD1 (5 bases). From germline, CDR1 is ENHRY and CDR2 SYGVKD. The CDR3 sequence is 14 residues long. V lost 0 bases and J 5 bases, leaving 10 bases between the germline ends. The CDR3 nucleotides are TGTGCCATCAGTGAGTCAGAGGGGTCTTATGGCTACACCTTC. Protein product: CAISESEGSYGYTF.

This clonotype was recorded many times. The CDR3 spells CASSYRDRAEKLFF. The CDR3, as DNA: TGTGCCAGCAGCTACCGGGACAGGGCTGAAAAACTGTTTTTT. This chain connects TRBV12-3 or TRBV12-4 to TRBJ1-4; 9 positions match TRBD1. This CDR3 is 14 amino acids long. Trimming at V came to 6 bases and at J to 7 bases, leaving 6 bases not matched to a gene.

The chain couples TRBV5-1 to TRBJ2-7; possible D gene TRBD1, 5 bases. Trimming shortened V by 0 bases and J by 4 bases, and 11 bases separated the two germline ends. Germline loops: CDR1 SGHRS, CDR2 YFSETQ. The CDR3 is made up of 14 amino acids. The CDR3 nucleotides are TGCGCCAGCAGCTTGGTACCAGGGCGGTACGAGCAGTACTTC. This sequence encodes CASSLVPGRYEQYF. Full variable domain (remainder filled in from reference TRBV5-1 and TRBJ2-7): KAGVTQTPRYLIKTRGQQVTLSCSPISGHRSVSWYQQTPGQGLQFLFEYFSETQRNKGNFPGRFSGRQFSNSRSEMNVSTLELGDSALYLCASSLVPGRYEQYFGPGTRLTVT.

This clonotype was seen repeatedly, ten times or more. The chain has TRBV28 and TRBJ1-1, with TRBD1 matching 8 bases. The CDR3 is 16 residues long. Per germline, CDR1 MDHEN and CDR2 SYDVKM. V shed 0 bases and J 5 bases; nucleotides not matched to a gene: 8. The CDR3, as DNA: TGTGCCAGCAGTTTATGGGGGAACGACAGGGGAACTGAAGCTTTCTTT. It encodes CASSLWGNDRGTEAFF.

The sample holds many counts of this clonotype. The rearrangement joins TRBV28 to TRBJ2-3; the match to TRBD2 covers 7 bases. In germline, CDR1 is MDHEN, CDR2 SYDVKM. With V trimmed by 5 bases and J by 6 bases, 14 bases remained unmatched. CDR3 size: 16 residues. The CDR3 loop reads CASSPPRGRGTDTQYF. CDR3 nucleotide sequence: TGTGCCAGCAGTCCACCGCGCGGGCGGGGGACGGATACGCAGTATTTT.

The chain has TRBV9 and TRBJ2-6, with D maybe TRBD1 (6 bases). Germline V CDR1 and CDR2: SGDLS, YYNGEE. This CDR3 spans 14 amino acids. Trimming pared 6 bases from V and 2 bases from J, leaving 9 bases between. The CDR3 loop reads CASTTGTGANVLTF. Written as DNA, the CDR3 is TGTGCCAGCACAACAGGGACTGGGGCCAACGTCCTGACTTTC.

The sample holds a few counts of this clonotype. The V call is TRBV5-6, the J call TRBJ2-1, with TRBD2 matching over 10 bases. Germline CDR1 SGHDT, CDR2 YYEEEE. The V gene end was trimmed by 3 bases and the J gene end by 5 bases; junction bases not matched to a gene: 8. The CDR3 contains 16 residues. The CDR3 bases are TGTGCCAGCAGCTCCACCTTAGCGGGGGGTGACAATGAGCAGTTCTTC. Protein: CASSSTLAGGDNEQFF. The full variable domain, completed using reference TRBV5-6 and TRBJ2-1, is DAGVTQSPTHLIKTRGQQVTLRCSPKSGHDTVSWYQQALGQGPQFIFQYYEEEERQRGNFPDRFSGHQFPNYSSELNVNALLLGDSALYLCASSSTLAGGDNEQFFGPGTRLTVL.

This clonotype was seen ten or more times. V is TRBV4-3 and J is TRBJ2-1; D not resolved. The length of the CDR3 is 15 residues. Germline V gene sequence: CDR1 LGHNA, CDR2 YSLEER. V dropped 1 base and J dropped 7 bases, with 14 bases sitting between them. The CDR3 DNA reads TGCGCCAGCAGCCAAGTCGAGGTGTTAGGGAATGAGCAGTTCTTC. Its protein product is CASSQVEVLGNEQFF.

This clonotype was found a few times. The chain combines TRBV7-6 with TRBJ2-2; TRBD1 is a possible D gene (6 bases). Per germline, CDR1 SGHVS and CDR2 FNYEAQ. This CDR3 comprises 16 residues. With 1 base removed from V and 1 base from J, the gap between germline ends came to 10 bases. CDR3 amino acids: CASSLEGRGNTGELFF. In DNA, the CDR3 is TGTGCCAGCAGCTTAGAGGGCAGGGGGAACACCGGGGAGCTGTTTTTT. Full variable domain (remainder filled in from reference TRBV7-6 and TRBJ2-2): GAGVSQSPRYKVTKRGQDVALRCDPISGHVSLYWYRQALGQGPEFLTYFNYEAQQDKSGLPNDRFSAERPEGSISTLTIQRTEQRDSAMYRCASSLEGRGNTGELFFGEGSRLTVL.